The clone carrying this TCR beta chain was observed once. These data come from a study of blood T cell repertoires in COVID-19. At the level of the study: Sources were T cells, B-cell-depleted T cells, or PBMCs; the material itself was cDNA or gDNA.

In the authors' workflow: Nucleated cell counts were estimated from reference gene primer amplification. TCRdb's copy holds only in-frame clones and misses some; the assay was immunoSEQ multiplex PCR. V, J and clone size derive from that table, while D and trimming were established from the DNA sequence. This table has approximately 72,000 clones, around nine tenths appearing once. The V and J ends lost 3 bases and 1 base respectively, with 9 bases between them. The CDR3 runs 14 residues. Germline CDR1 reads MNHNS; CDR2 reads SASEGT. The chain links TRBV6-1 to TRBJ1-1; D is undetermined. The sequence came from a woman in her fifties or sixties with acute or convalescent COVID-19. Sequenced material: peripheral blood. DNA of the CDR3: TGTGCCAGCAGTGAGGCGTGGAGGAACACTGAAGCTTTCTTT. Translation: CASSEAWRNTEAFF.